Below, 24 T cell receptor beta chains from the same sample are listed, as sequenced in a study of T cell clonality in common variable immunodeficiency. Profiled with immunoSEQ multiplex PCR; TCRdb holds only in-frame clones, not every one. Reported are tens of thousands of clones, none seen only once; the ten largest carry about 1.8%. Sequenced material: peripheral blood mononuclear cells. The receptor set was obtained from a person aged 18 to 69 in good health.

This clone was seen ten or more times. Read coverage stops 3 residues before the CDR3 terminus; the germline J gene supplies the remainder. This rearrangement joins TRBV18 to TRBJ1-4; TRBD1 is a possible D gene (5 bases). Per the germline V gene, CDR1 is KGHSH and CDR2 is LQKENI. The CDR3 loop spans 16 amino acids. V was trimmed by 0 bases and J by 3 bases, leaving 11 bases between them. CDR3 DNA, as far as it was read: TGTGCCAGCTCACCACCACTGACAGCGCCTAATGAAAAA. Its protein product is CASSPPLTAPNEK. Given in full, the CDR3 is CASSPPLTAPNEKLFF.

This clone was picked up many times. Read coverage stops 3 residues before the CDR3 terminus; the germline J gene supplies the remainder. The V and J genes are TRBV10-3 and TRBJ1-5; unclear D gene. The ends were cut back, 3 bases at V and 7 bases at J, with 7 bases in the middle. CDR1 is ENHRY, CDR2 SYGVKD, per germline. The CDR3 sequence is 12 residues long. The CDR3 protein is CAISENLQPQHF. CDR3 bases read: TGTGCCATCAGTGAAAATCTCCAGCCC.

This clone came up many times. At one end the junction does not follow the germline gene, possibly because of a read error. The CDR3 sequence: CASSPGTGGNTIYF. CDR3 bases read: TGTGCCAGCAGCCCCGGGACAGGGGGAAACACA. The rearrangement links TRBV5-4 to TRBJ1-3, with TRBD1 matching over 11 bases. The read stops 3 residues short of the end of the CDR3; the missing end is completed from the germline J gene. The CDR3 extends over 14 amino acids. The germline CDR1 and CDR2 sequences are SGHNT and YYREEE (reference sequence).

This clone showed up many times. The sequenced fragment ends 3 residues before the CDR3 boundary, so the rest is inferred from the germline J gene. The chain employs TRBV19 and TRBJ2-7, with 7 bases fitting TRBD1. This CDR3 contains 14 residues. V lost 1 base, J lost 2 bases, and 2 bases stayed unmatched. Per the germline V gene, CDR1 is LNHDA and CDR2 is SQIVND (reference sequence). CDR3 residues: CASSIAGQTYEQYF. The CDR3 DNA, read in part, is TGTGCCAGTAGTATAGCGGGACAGACCTACGAG. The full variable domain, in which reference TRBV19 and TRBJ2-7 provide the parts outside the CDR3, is DGGITQSPKYLFRKEGQNVTLSCEQNLNHDAMYWYRQDPGQGLRLIYYSQIVNDFQKGDIAEGYSVSREKKESFPLTVTSAQKNPTAFYLCASSIAGQTYEQYFGPGTRLTVT.

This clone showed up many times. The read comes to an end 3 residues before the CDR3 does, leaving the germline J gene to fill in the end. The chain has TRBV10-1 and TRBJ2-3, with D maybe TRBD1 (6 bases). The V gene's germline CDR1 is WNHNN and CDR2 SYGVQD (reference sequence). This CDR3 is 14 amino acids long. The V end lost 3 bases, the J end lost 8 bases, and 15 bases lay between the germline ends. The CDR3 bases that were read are TGCGCCAGCAGTGAATCGAGGGGGAAACGTACG. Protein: CASSESRGKRT. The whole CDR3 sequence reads CASSESRGKRTQYF.

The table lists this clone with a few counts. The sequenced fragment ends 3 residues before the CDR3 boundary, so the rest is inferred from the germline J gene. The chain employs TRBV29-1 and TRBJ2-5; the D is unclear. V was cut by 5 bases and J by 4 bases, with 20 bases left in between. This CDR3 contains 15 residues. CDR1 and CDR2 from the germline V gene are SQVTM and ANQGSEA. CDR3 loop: CSVFLLTVGPETQYF. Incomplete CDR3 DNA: TGCAGCGTTTTTCTCCTTACGGTCGGTCCAGAGACC.

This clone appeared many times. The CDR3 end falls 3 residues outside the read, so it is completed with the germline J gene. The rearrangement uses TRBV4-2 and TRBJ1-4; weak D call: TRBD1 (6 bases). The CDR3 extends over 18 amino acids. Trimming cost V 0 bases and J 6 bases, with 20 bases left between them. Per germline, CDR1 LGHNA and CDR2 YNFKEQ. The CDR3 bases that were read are TGTGCCAGCAGCCAAGATCTGGGGGCGAGCGGAGGGGATGAAAAA. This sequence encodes CASSQDLGASGGDEK. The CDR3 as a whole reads CASSQDLGASGGDEKLFF.

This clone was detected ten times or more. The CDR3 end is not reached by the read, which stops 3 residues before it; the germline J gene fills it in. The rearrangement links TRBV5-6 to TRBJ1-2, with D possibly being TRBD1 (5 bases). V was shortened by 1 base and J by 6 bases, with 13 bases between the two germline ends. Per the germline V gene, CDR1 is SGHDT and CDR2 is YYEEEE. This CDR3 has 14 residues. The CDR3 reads CASSLLRAGDGYTF. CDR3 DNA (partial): TGTGCCAGCAGCTTGCTCAGGGCTGGGGATGGC.

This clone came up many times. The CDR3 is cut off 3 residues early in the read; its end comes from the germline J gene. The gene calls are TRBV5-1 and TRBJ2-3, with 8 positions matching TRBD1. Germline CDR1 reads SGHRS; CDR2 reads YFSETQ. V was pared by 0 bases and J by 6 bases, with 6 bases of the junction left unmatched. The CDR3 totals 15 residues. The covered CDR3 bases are TGCGCCAGCAGCTTGGCGGGCAGGGGGCTGGATACG. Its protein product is CASSLAGRGLDT. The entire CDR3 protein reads CASSLAGRGLDTQYF.

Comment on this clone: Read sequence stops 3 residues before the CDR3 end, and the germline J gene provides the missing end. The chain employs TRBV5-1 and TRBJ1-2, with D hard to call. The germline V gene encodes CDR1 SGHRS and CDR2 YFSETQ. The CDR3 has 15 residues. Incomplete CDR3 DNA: TGCGCCAGCAGTGTAACCTCGGGTACTTACTACGAG. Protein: CASSVTSGTYYE. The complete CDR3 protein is CASSVTSGTYYEYTF.

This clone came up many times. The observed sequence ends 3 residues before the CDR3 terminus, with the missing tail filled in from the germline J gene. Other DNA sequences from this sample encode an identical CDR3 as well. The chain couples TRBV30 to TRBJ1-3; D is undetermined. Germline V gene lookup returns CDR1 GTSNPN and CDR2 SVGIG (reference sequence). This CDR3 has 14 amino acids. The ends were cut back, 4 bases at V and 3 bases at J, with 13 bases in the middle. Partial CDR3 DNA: TGTGCCTGGACCGGGTCGGCTTTTGGAAACACC. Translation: CAWTGSAFGNT. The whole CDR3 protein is CAWTGSAFGNTIYF.

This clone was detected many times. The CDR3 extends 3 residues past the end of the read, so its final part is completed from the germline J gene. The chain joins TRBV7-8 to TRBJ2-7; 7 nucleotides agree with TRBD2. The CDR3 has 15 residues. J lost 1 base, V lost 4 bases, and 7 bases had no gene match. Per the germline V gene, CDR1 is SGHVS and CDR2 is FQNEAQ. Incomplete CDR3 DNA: TGTGCCAGCAGCTACATTACTAGCGCTTCCTACGAG. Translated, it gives CASSYITSASYE. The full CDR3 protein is CASSYITSASYEQYF.

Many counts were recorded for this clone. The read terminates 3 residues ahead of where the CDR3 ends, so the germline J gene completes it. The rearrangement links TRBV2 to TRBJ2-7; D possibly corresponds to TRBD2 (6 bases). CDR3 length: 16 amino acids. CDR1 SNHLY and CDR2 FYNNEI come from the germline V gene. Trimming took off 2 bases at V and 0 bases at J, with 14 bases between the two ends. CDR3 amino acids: CASSELGSGISYEQYF. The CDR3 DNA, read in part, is TGTGCCAGCAGTGAATTGGGTAGCGGCATCTCCTACGAG.

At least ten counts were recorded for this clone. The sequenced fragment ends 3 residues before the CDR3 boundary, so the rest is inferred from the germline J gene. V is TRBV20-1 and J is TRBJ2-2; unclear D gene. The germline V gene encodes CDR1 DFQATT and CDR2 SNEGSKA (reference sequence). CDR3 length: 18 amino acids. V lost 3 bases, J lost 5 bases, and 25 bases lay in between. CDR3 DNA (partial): TGCAGTGCTAGTCCCCTTCACAGCCGACATGACGGAACCGGGGAG. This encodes CSASPLHSRHDGTGE. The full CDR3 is CSASPLHSRHDGTGELFF.

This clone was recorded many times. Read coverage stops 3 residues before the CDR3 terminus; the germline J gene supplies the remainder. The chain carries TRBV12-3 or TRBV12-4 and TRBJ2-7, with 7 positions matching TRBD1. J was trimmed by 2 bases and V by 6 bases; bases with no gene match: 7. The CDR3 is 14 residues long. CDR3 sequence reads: CASRERGRTYEQYF. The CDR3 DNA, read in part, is TGTGCCAGCAGAGAGAGGGGGCGAACCTACGAG.

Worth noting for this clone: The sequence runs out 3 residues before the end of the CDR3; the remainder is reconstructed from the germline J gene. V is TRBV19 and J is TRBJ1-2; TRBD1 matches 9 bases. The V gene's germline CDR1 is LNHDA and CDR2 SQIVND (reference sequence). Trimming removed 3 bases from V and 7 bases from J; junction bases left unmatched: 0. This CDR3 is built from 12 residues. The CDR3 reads CASSMGQGGYTF. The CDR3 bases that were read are TGTGCCAGTAGTATGGGACAGGGTGGC. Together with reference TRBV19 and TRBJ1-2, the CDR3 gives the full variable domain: DGGITQSPKYLFRKEGQNVTLSCEQNLNHDAMYWYRQDPGQGLRLIYYSQIVNDFQKGDIAEGYSVSREKKESFPLTVTSAQKNPTAFYLCASSMGQGGYTFGSGTRLTVV.

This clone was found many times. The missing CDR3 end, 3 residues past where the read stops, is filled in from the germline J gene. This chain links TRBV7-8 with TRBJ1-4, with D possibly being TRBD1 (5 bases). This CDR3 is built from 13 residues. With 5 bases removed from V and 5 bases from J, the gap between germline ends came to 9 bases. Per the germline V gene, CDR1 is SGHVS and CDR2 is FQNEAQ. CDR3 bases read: TGTGCCAGCAGCACCAGACAGAATGAAAAA. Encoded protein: CASSTRQNEK. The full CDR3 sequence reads CASSTRQNEKLFF.

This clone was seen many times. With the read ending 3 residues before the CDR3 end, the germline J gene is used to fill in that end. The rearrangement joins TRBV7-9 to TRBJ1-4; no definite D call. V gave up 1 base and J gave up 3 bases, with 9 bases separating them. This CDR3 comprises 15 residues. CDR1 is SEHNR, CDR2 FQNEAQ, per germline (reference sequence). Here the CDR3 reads CASSLDPAANEKLFF. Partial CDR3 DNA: TGTGCCAGCAGCTTAGACCCGGCGGCTAATGAAAAA.

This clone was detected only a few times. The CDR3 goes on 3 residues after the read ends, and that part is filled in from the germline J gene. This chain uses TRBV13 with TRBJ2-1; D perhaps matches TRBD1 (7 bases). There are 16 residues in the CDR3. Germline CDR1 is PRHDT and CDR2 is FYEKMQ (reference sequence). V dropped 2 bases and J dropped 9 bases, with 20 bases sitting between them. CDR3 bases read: TGTGCCAGCAGCTTAAGCCGGGACAGAGGAGGGGGTGAG. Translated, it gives CASSLSRDRGGGE. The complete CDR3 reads CASSLSRDRGGGEQFF.

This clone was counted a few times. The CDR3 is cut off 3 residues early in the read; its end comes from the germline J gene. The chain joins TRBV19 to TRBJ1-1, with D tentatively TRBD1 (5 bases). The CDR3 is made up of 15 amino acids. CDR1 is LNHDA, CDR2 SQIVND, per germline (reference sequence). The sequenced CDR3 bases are TGTGCCAGTAGTCCGGGACTAGCGGTAGGGGAGACC. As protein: CASSPGLAVGET. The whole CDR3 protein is CASSPGLAVGETAFF.

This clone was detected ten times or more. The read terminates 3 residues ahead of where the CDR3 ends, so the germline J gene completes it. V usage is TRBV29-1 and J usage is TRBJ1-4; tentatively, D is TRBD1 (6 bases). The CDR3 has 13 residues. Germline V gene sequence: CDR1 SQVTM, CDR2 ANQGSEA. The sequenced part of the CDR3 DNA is TGCAGCGTCATCCTAGGGGGAGACTCACCA. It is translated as CSVILGGDSP. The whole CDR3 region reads CSVILGGDSPLFF.

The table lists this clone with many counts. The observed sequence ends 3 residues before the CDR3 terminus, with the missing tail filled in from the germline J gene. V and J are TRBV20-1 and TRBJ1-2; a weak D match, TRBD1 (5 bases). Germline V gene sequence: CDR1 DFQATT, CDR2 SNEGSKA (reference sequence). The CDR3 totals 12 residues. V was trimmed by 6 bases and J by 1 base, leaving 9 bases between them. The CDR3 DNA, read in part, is TGCAGTGCCCCGGACAATAACTATGGC. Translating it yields CSAPDNNYG. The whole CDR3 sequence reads CSAPDNNYGYTF.

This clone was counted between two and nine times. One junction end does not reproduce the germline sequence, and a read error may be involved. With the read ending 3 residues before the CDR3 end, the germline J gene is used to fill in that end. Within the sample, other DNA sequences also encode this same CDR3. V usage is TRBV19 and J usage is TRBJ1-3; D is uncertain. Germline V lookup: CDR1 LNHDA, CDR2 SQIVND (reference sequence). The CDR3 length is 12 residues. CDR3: CASSKARNTIYF. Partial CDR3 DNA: TGTGCCAGTAGCAAAGCCAGGAACACG.

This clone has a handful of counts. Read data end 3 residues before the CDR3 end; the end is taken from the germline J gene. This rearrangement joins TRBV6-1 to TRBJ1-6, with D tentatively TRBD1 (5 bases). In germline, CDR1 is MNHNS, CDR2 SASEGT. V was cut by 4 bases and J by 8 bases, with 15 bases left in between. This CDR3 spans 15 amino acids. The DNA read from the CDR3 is TGTGCCAGCAGTGGAGTCAGGAGGGGATATTCACCC. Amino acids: CASSGVRRGYSP. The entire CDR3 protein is CASSGVRRGYSPLHF.